Described below is a single TCR beta chain sequence and its context. Antigen unknown. Genomic DNA, serving as template, underwent TCR beta VDJ and CDR3 profiling. TCRdb redid the calling of the reads with MiXCR, one entry per CDR3 protein. The table lists 400,000 to 450,000 distinct CDR3 sequences, just under 70% of them singletons, with 4% in the top ten. The V gene lost 5 bases and the J gene lost 3 bases, with 15 bases spanning the gap. The germline V gene has CDR1 SGHTA and CDR2 FQGTGA. The CDR3 is 15 amino acids. This specimen belongs to a study of CD8+CD57+ T cells in acquired aplastic anemia. Findings and limits, study-wide: Overlap between patients and controls comprised twenty-nine CD8+ CDR3 sequences. Controls and patients did not differ significantly in CD8+ Simpson's diversity.

V and J are TRBV7-3 and TRBJ2-3; possibly TRBD2 for D (5 bases). This receptor was identified in a human donor in good health, serving as a control. The sample comprised sorted CD4+, CD8+, or CD8+CD57+ T cells (not recorded which) from PBMCs. The CDR3 sequence: CASSVNAGATDTQYF. In DNA form, the CDR3 reads TGTGCCAGCAGCGTGAACGCGGGCGCTACAGATACGCAGTATTTT. The variable domain in full, with the rest retrieved from reference TRBV7-3 and TRBJ2-3, is GAGVSQTPSNKVTEKGKYVELRCDPISGHTALYWYRQSLGQGPEFLIYFQGTGAADDSGLPNDRFFAVRPEGSVSTLKIQRTERGDSAVYLCASSVNAGATDTQYFGPGTRLTVL.